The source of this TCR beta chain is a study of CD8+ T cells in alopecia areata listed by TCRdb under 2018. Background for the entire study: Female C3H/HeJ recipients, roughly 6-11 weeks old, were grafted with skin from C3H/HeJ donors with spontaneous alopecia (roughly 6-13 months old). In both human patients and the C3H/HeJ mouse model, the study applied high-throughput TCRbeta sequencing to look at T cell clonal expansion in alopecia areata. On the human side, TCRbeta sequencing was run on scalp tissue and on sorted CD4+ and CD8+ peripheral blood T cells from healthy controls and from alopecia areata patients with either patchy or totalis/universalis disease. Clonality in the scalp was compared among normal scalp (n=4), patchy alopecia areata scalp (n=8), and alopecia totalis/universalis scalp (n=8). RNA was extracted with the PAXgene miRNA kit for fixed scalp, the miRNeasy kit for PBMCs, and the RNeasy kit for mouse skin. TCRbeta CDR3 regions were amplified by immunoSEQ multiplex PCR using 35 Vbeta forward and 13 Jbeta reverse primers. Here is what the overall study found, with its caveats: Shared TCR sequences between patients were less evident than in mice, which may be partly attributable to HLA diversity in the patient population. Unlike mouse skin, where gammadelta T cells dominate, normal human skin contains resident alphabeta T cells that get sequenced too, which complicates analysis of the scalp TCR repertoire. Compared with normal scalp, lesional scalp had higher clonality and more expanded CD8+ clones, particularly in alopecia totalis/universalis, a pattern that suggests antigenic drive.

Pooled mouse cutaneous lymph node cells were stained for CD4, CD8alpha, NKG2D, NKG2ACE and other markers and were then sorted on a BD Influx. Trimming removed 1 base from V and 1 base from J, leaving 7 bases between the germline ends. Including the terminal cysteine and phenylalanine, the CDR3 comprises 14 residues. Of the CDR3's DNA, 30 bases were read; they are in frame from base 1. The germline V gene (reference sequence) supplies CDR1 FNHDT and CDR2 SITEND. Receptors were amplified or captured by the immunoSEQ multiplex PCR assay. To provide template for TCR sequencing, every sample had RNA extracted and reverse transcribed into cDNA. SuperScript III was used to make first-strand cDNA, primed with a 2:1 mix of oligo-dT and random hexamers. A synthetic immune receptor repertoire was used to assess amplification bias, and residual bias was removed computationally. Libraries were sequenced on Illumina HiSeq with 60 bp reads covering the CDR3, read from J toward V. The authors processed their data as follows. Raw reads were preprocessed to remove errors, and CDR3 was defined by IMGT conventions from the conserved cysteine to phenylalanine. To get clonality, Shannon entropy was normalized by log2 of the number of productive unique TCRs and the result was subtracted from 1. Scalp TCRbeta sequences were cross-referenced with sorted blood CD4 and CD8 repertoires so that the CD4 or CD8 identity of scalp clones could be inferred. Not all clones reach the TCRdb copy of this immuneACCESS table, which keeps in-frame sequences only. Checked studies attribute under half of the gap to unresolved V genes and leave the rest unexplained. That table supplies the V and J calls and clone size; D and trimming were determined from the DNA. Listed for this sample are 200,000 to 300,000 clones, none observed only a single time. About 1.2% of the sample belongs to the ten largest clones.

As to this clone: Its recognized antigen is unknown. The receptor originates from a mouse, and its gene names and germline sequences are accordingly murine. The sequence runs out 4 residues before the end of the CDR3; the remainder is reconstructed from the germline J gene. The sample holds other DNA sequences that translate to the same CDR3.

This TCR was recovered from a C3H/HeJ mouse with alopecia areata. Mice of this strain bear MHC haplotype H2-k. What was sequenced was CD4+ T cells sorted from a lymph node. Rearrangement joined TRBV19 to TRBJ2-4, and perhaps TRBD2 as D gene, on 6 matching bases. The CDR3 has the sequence CASSIRGGQNTLYF. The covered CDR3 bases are TGTGCCAGCAGTATACGGGGGGGTCAAAAC.